The 31 T cell receptor beta chains presented below share a single source sample, sequenced in a study of technical replicates of blood from a handful of donors (dated by TCRdb to about 2017). Library creation used the immunoSEQ multiplex PCR assay. This immuneACCESS table, as held by TCRdb, lists in-frame sequences with V and J called but not all clones. Of the missing ones, under half trace to an unresolved V gene in checked studies; the others have no known cause. Within this sample are 90,000 to 100,000 clones, with approximately 94% of them counted one time only. The top ten clones comprise less than 0.35% of the sample. Sequencing was done on a sample of T cells isolated from PBMCs. These receptors were collected from a human donor in good health.

CDR3 nucleotides: TGTGCCAGCAGCTTAGATCTCCGTAGCACACCCCTCCACTTT. Encoded protein: CASSLDLRSTPLHF. The J gene is TRBJ1-6, the V gene TRBV11-3, with no clear D. The CDR3 contains 14 residues. Germline CDR1 and CDR2: SGHNT and YENEEA. V was pared by 0 bases and J by 11 bases, with 11 bases between.

The chain carries TRBV2 and TRBJ1-3; TRBD1 agrees at 9 bases. The CDR3 has 15 residues. Germline V gene lookup returns CDR1 SNHLY and CDR2 FYNNEI. Trimming cost V 4 bases and J 5 bases; bases outside gene matches: 6. Here the CDR3 reads CASSGSGTGRNTIYF. The CDR3 bases are TGTGCCAGCAGTGGATCCGGGACAGGGCGAAACACCATATATTTT.

The table lists this clone with a few counts. Mismatch with germline at one junction end may stem from a read error. V and J are TRBV19 and TRBJ1-5; maybe TRBD1 (5 bases). The length of the CDR3 is 10 residues. Germline values: CDR1 LNHDA, CDR2 SQIVND (reference sequence). CDR3 DNA: TGTGCCAGTAGTCCGGGACTCATTACTTTT. It is translated as CASSPGLITF. The variable domain in full, completed from reference TRBV19 and TRBJ1-5, reads DGGITQSPKYLFRKEGQNVTLSCEQNLNHDAMYWYRQDPGQGLRLIYYSQIVNDFQKGDIAEGYSVSREKKESFPLTVTSAQKNPTAFYLCASSPGLITFGDGTRLSIL.

The chain links TRBV11-2 to TRBJ2-7; D unresolved. The germline CDR1 and CDR2 sequences are SGHAT and FQNNGV. The length of the CDR3 is 13 residues. Trimming shortened V by 4 bases and J by 0 bases, and 7 bases separated the two germline ends. The CDR3 protein is CASSSTVSYEQYF. CDR3 DNA: TGTGCCAGCAGCTCAACGGTCTCCTACGAGCAGTACTTC. Full variable domain (remainder filled in from reference TRBV11-2 and TRBJ2-7): EAGVAQSPRYKIIEKRQSVAFWCNPISGHATLYWYQQILGQGPKLLIQFQNNGVVDDSQLPKDRFSAERLKGVDSTLKIQPAKLEDSAVYLCASSSTVSYEQYFGPGTRLTVT.

V and J are TRBV6-5 and TRBJ2-1; maybe TRBD1 (6 bases). The V gene lost 2 bases and the J gene lost 8 bases, with 13 bases spanning the gap. Per the germline V gene, CDR1 is MNHEY and CDR2 is SVGAGI. The CDR3 contains 14 residues. The CDR3 spells CASSYAGQRHEQFF. As DNA, the CDR3 is TGTGCCAGCAGTTACGCCGGACAGAGGCATGAGCAGTTCTTC.

For the CDR3, the DNA is TGTGCCAGCAGGGAAGCAGGGGGCGGACTCTCCTACGAGCAGTACTTC. Protein sequence: CASREAGGGLSYEQYF. V usage is TRBV7-9 and J usage is TRBJ2-7; 8 nucleotides align to TRBD1. CDR3 length: 16 residues. CDR1 and CDR2 from the germline V gene are SEHNR and FQNEAQ (reference sequence). Unmatched junction bases numbered 10, after V lost 6 bases and J lost 0 bases. Drawing the rest from reference TRBV7-9 and TRBJ2-7, the complete variable domain is DTGVSQNPRHKITKRGQNVTFRCDPISEHNRLYWYRQTLGQGPEFLTYFQNEAQLEKSRLLSDRFSAERPKGSFSTLEIQRTEQGDSAMYLCASREAGGGLSYEQYFGPGTRLTVT.

CDR3 sequence: CASSQEGAGGYTF. The CDR3 DNA reads TGTGCCAGCAGCCAGGAGGGGGCCGGTGGCTACACCTTC. The chain employs TRBV4-2 and TRBJ1-2; 7 bases line up with TRBD1. Germline values: CDR1 LGHNA, CDR2 YNFKEQ. The CDR3 has 13 residues. After removal of 3 bases from V and 7 bases from J, the junction contained 5 bases not matched to a gene.

The sample holds one count of this clone. V gene TRBV2 combines with J gene TRBJ1-3, with D hard to call. Germline CDR1 reads SNHLY; CDR2 reads FYNNEI. This CDR3 region has 18 residues. Trimming took 5 bases from V and 3 from J, leaving 23 bases between them. The CDR3 protein is CASSLEGPGVTGGNTIYF. In nucleotides, the CDR3 is TGTGCCAGCAGTTTAGAGGGTCCAGGAGTTACTGGTGGAAACACCATATATTTT.

This rearrangement joins TRBV6-1 to TRBJ1-3; D uncertain. CDR1 is MNHNS and CDR2 is SASEGT in the germline V gene. With 1 base removed from V and 0 bases from J, the gap between germline ends came to 7 bases. The CDR3 loop spans 15 amino acids. The CDR3: CASSEGHYSGNTIYF. CDR3 sequence (DNA): TGTGCCAGCAGTGAAGGACATTACTCTGGAAACACCATATATTTT.

The chain uses TRBV6-5 and TRBJ2-5; D is possibly TRBD1 (6 bases). CDR1 is MNHEY and CDR2 is SVGAGI in the germline V gene. CDR3 length: 15 amino acids. V was trimmed by 2 bases and J by 2 bases, leaving 12 bases between them. CDR3 sequence: CASSYIPGVQETQYF. The CDR3 nucleotides read TGTGCCAGCAGTTACATCCCAGGGGTGCAAGAGACCCAGTACTTC.

The V and J genes are TRBV9 and TRBJ2-3; 7 bases line up with TRBD2. Germline CDR1 reads SGDLS; CDR2 reads YYNGEE. The CDR3 length is 15 residues. The V and J ends lost 3 bases and 0 bases, in that order; junction bases with no gene match: 4. The CDR3 DNA sequence: TGTGCCAGCAGCGCAGGACTAGTCAGCACAGATACGCAGTATTTT. This encodes CASSAGLVSTDTQYF.

This chain connects TRBV11-2 to TRBJ2-3; TRBD2 matches 8 bases. This CDR3 region has 15 residues. Germline values: CDR1 SGHAT, CDR2 FQNNGV. With 6 bases clipped from V and 2 bases from J, the junction kept 7 bases outside the gene matches. CDR3 protein: CASRSGTRATDTQYF. CDR3 in DNA: TGTGCCAGCAGATCCGGGACTAGAGCCACAGATACGCAGTATTTT.

This clone was seen only once. The chain joins TRBV6-1 to TRBJ2-5; 10 bases are shared with TRBD2. Germline V gene sequence: CDR1 MNHNS, CDR2 SASEGT. J was trimmed by 6 bases and V by 2 bases; bases with no gene match: 6. CDR3 length: 15 residues. The DNA for the CDR3 is TGTGCCAGCAGTGAACTAGCGGGAGCTCACAAGACCCAGTACTTC. It is translated as CASSELAGAHKTQYF.

The chain links TRBV28 to TRBJ2-1; 13 bases fit TRBD2. J lost 9 bases, V lost 6 bases, and 8 bases had no gene match. This CDR3 spans 15 amino acids. Germline-derived CDR1 and CDR2 are MDHEN and SYDVKM. CDR3 residues: CASSDGLAGALEQFF. CDR3 DNA: TGTGCCAGCAGCGACGGACTAGCGGGAGCCCTTGAGCAGTTCTTC.

The V and J genes are TRBV5-1 and TRBJ2-5; D perhaps matches TRBD1 (6 bases). V lost 3 bases and J 3 bases, leaving 9 bases between the germline ends. The CDR3 spans 13 residues. Germline values: CDR1 SGHRS, CDR2 YFSETQ. CDR3: CASSSDSKETQYF. DNA of the CDR3: TGCGCCAGCAGCTCGGACAGCAAAGAGACCCAGTACTTC.

V usage is TRBV4-1 and J usage is TRBJ2-1, with a tentative D call TRBD1 (6 bases). This CDR3 has 12 amino acids. Trimming removed 0 bases from V and 15 bases from J, with 12 bases in between. Germline V gives CDR1 MGHRA, CDR2 YSYEKL. CDR3 in amino acids: CASSQDPRGRFF. The DNA for the CDR3 is TGCGCCAGCAGCCAAGATCCCAGGGGACGGTTCTTC.

The rearrangement links TRBV5-4 to TRBJ2-5, with 8 bases that match TRBD1. V shed 0 bases and J 2 bases; nucleotides not matched to a gene: 3. The CDR3 runs to 15 residues. From germline, CDR1 is SGHNT and CDR2 YYREEE (reference sequence). CDR3 DNA: TGTGCCAGCAGCTTGGGAGACAGGGGTCAAGAGACCCAGTACTTC. Translating gives CASSLGDRGQETQYF.

The chain's CDR3 is CASTSGESPLHF. Written as DNA, the CDR3 is TGTGCCAGCACCTCAGGGGAATCACCCCTCCACTTT. The chain recombines TRBV6-5 with TRBJ1-6, with TRBD1 as a possible D gene (6 bases). Germline values: CDR1 MNHEY, CDR2 SVGAGI. This CDR3 region has 12 residues. Trimming removed 7 bases from V and 10 bases from J, with 11 bases in between.

V is TRBV7-8 and J is TRBJ1-2; the match to TRBD1 covers 7 bases. The CDR3 runs to 14 residues. V gave up 2 bases and J gave up 3 bases; unmatched junction bases: 3. Germline values: CDR1 SGHVS, CDR2 FQNEAQ. The CDR3 sequence: CASSLLTGYYGYTF. The CDR3 coding sequence is TGTGCCAGCAGCTTACTGACAGGGTACTATGGCTACACCTTC.

This clone was observed once. The J gene is TRBJ1-1, the V gene TRBV5-6; the match to TRBD1 covers 7 bases. Germline CDR1 and CDR2: SGHDT and YYEEEE. The CDR3 totals 14 residues. V gave up 2 bases and J gave up 1 base; unmatched junction bases: 2. The CDR3 DNA reads as TGTGCCAGCAGCTTCGGGACAGAGAACACTGAAGCTTTCTTT. It encodes CASSFGTENTEAFF.

The CDR3 nucleotides are TGTGCCAGCGGACTCCGGGACACCTCCTACGAGCAGTACTTC. Its protein is CASGLRDTSYEQYF. The chain combines TRBV7-2 with TRBJ2-7, with TRBD1 as a possible D gene (6 bases). The germline gives CDR1 SGHTA, CDR2 FQGNSA. The CDR3 loop spans 14 amino acids. V lost 8 bases and J lost 0, with 14 bases in between. Looking up the rest from reference TRBV7-2 and TRBJ2-7 gives the full variable domain: GAGVSQSPSNKVTEKGKDVELRCDPISGHTALYWYRQSLGQGLEFLIYFQGNSAPDKSGLPSDRFSAERTGGSVSTLTIQRTQQEDSAVYLCASGLRDTSYEQYFGPGTRLTVT.

V usage is TRBV29-1 and J usage is TRBJ2-7, with 8 bases aligning to TRBD2. The germline CDR1 and CDR2 sequences are SQVTM and ANQGSEA. With 5 bases clipped from V and 3 bases from J, the junction kept 9 bases outside the gene matches. The CDR3 is made up of 14 amino acids. CDR3: CSVTERERFYEQYF. The CDR3 region has the DNA TGCAGCGTTACTGAGCGGGAGAGATTCTACGAGCAGTACTTC.

The rearrangement joins TRBV11-2 to TRBJ1-5, with D unclear. Germline lookup yields CDR1 SGHAT and CDR2 FQNNGV. There are 17 residues in the CDR3. V lost 0 bases to trimming and J lost 2 bases, with 14 bases between them. CDR3 residues: CASSLDQRHLGNQPQHF. The CDR3 DNA is TGTGCCAGCAGCTTAGATCAGAGGCATCTAGGCAATCAGCCCCAGCATTTT.

The V call is TRBV12-5, the J call TRBJ2-7, with TRBD1 identical over 8 bases. The junction had 20 bases not matched to a gene; V was cut back by 2 bases and J by 5 bases. The germline gives CDR1 LGHNT, CDR2 FRNRAP. The CDR3 totals 19 residues. CDR3 bases: TGTGCTAGTGGTTTGAGGCTGACAGGGGACTCGCCAGGCTTAAACGAGCAGTACTTC. Its protein is CASGLRLTGDSPGLNEQYF.

The gene calls are TRBV9 and TRBJ2-7; TRBD1 agrees at 9 bases. Germline V gene data show CDR1 as SGDLS and CDR2 as YYNGEE. CDR3 size: 15 residues. Losses at the gene ends were 2 bases for V and 3 bases for J; bases not matched to a gene: 6. CDR3 coding DNA: TGTGCCAGCAGCGTTGGGACAGGGTTGGTCTACGAGCAGTACTTC. Residues: CASSVGTGLVYEQYF.

This chain connects TRBV19 to TRBJ2-3, with 9 bases fitting TRBD1. Germline CDR1 is LNHDA and CDR2 is SQIVND (reference sequence). The CDR3 runs to 14 residues. The trim removed 4 bases at V and 7 bases at J, leaving 6 bases unmatched. The CDR3 bases are TGTGCCAGTAGTACAACGGACAGGGGAAATACGCAGTATTTT. The encoded protein is CASSTTDRGNTQYF.

The chain carries TRBV9 and TRBJ2-3; TRBD2 agrees at 7 bases. V shed 5 bases, J shed 1 base, and the junction held 7 bases outside the gene matches. The germline V gene encodes CDR1 SGDLS and CDR2 YYNGEE. This CDR3 contains 15 residues. CDR3 loop: CASRHGGDRTDTQYF. The CDR3, as DNA: TGTGCCAGCAGGCATGGGGGGGACCGCACAGATACGCAGTATTTT.

V gene TRBV18 combines with J gene TRBJ1-4; unclear D gene. Germline values: CDR1 KGHSH, CDR2 LQKENI. This CDR3 comprises 16 residues. Trimming removed 2 bases at V and 7 bases at J, with 17 bases between. This CDR3 reads CASSPGSQALSEKLFF. CDR3 bases: TGTGCCAGCTCACCAGGGTCCCAGGCATTGAGTGAAAAACTGTTTTTT.

The chain employs TRBV5-1 and TRBJ2-5; D unclear. V shed 3 bases and J shed 5 bases, with 5 bases lying between them. Germline CDR1 reads SGHRS; CDR2 reads YFSETQ. CDR3 size: 11 residues. This chain's CDR3 is CASSSGETQYF. The CDR3, as DNA: TGCGCCAGCAGCTCCGGGGAGACCCAGTACTTC. The full variable domain, rest sourced from reference TRBV5-1 and TRBJ2-5, is KAGVTQTPRYLIKTRGQQVTLSCSPISGHRSVSWYQQTPGQGLQFLFEYFSETQRNKGNFPGRFSGRQFSNSRSEMNVSTLELGDSALYLCASSSGETQYFGPGTRLLVL.

This sequence joins TRBV7-3 and TRBJ2-1, with TRBD1 matching over 8 bases. The CDR3 sequence is 13 residues long. The V gene end was trimmed by 3 bases and the J gene end by 8 bases; junction bases not matched to a gene: 3. CDR1 and CDR2 (germline): SGHTA, FQGTGA. CDR3 residues: CASSLTGADEQFF. The CDR3 bases are TGTGCCAGCAGCTTGACAGGGGCCGATGAGCAGTTCTTC.

This chain joins TRBV6-6 and TRBJ2-1; TRBD1 agrees at 9 bases. Germline CDR1 and CDR2: MNHNY and SVGAGI (reference sequence). Losses at the gene ends were 0 bases for V and 7 bases for J; bases not matched to a gene: 4. There are 15 residues in the CDR3. The CDR3 protein is CASSYSGQGFNEQFF. The CDR3 bases are TGTGCCAGCAGTTACTCGGGACAGGGATTTAATGAGCAGTTCTTC.